Here is one T cell receptor beta chain with its context. This entry is derived from a study of control samples from healthy donors and cancer patients. The CDR3 spans 15 residues. Trimming removed 3 bases from V and 6 bases from J, with 16 bases in between. The V gene's germline CDR1 is LGHDT and CDR2 YNNKEL (reference sequence). Sequencing used immunoSEQ multiplex PCR; TCRdb keeps in-frame clones, though not all of them. The sample lists 97,000 or so clones; around 92% were seen once. V and J are TRBV3-1 (or the pseudogene TRBV3-2) and TRBJ2-3; TRBD1 is a possible D gene (6 bases). This receptor was obtained from a woman between 18 and 30 years old in good health. The sample taken for sequencing was blood. CDR3 residues: CASSQNRVPLDTQYF. In nucleotides, the CDR3 is TGTGCCAGCAGCCAGAACAGGGTTCCCTTGGATACGCAGTATTTT.